The 15 T cell receptor beta chains below were found in one sample sequenced in a study of immune evolution from preneoplasia to lung adenocarcinoma. TCRdb's table, derived via immunoSEQ multiplex PCR, lists solely in-frame clones and lacks some. In the table there are several thousand clones, about 80% of which are singletons. Material for sequencing was FFPE invasive lung adenocarcinoma tissue. The receptors come from a person between 50 and 70 years old with lung adenocarcinoma.

The gene calls are TRBV5-8 and TRBJ2-3; 9 bases fit TRBD2. V gave up 6 bases and J gave up 0 bases; unmatched junction bases: 8. Germline V gene sequence: CDR1 SGHTS, CDR2 YDEGEE. The CDR3 consists of 16 residues. CDR3: CASMAGGITSTDTQYF. The DNA for the CDR3 is TGTGCCAGCATGGCGGGAGGGATAACTAGCACAGATACGCAGTATTTT.

V is TRBV30 and J is TRBJ1-2; 7 bases are a match to TRBD1. CDR1 and CDR2 (germline): GTSNPN, SVGIG (reference sequence). The CDR3 covers 15 residues. V lost 4 bases, J lost 4 bases, and 12 bases stayed unmatched. The CDR3: CAWKPRDSASYGYTF. Written as DNA, the CDR3 is TGTGCCTGGAAGCCCCGGGACAGCGCGAGCTATGGCTACACCTTC.

V usage is TRBV27 and J usage is TRBJ1-4; D remains unclear. From germline, CDR1 is MNHEY and CDR2 SMNVEV (reference sequence). V was cut by 3 bases and J by 5 bases, with 13 bases left in between. This CDR3 has 15 amino acids. CDR3 bases: TGTGCCAGCAGTTTTGAACGGACCGGAAATGAAAAACTGTTTTTT. Its protein product is CASSFERTGNEKLFF.

The chain carries TRBV6-1 and TRBJ1-3; D not certain. In germline, CDR1 is MNHNS, CDR2 SASEGT. Trimming stripped 9 bases from V and 0 bases from J, with 9 bases between. The CDR3 is 13 amino acids. The CDR3 nucleotides read TGTGCCAGTCGATCGAGCTCTGGAAACACCATATATTTT. Its protein product is CASRSSSGNTIYF.

The rearrangement links TRBV14 to TRBJ2-1; D perhaps matches TRBD1 (5 bases). The CDR3 totals 17 residues. V was cut by 4 bases and J by 0 bases, with 16 bases left in between. Germline V gives CDR1 SGHDN, CDR2 FVKESK. The CDR3, as DNA: TGTGCCAGCAGCCGAGCCACAGGATTTGGCTCCTACAATGAGCAGTTCTTC. This translates into CASSRATGFGSYNEQFF.

The rearrangement uses TRBV25-1 and TRBJ2-1; D tentatively fits TRBD1 or TRBD2 (5 bases each). The CDR3 runs 17 residues. The V end was cut by 1 base, the J end by 5 bases, with 18 bases between. CDR1 and CDR2 (germline): MGHDK, SYGVNS. The CDR3 nucleotides read TGTGCCAGCAGTGAATCTAGGTCTAGCAGGGCGAACAATGAGCAGTTCTTC. This gives the protein CASSESRSSRANNEQFF.

The chain carries TRBV30 and TRBJ2-2; tentatively, D is TRBD1 (5 bases). Between the trimmed V and J ends, which lost 0 bases and 3 bases, there was a span of 5 bases. Germline CDR1 and CDR2: GTSNPN and SVGIG (reference sequence). CDR3 length equals 13 residues. The chain's CDR3 is CAWSVGDTGELFF. CDR3 in DNA: TGTGCCTGGAGTGTAGGGGACACCGGGGAGCTGTTTTTT.

The V and J genes are TRBV11-2 and TRBJ2-2; a possible D gene is TRBD2 (5 bases). Germline CDR1 reads SGHAT; CDR2 reads FQNNGV. The germline V and J ends were trimmed by 4 bases and 3 bases, with 9 bases remaining between them. This CDR3 contains 14 residues. The CDR3 nucleotides are TGTGCCAGCAGCTCGGGATGGGACACCGGGGAGCTGTTTTTT. This codes for CASSSGWDTGELFF.

This chain joins TRBV10-2 and TRBJ1-2; no clear D gene. Germline V gene lookup returns CDR1 WSHSY and CDR2 SAAADI. The V gene lost 5 bases and the J gene lost 9 bases, with 16 bases spanning the gap. CDR3 size: 13 residues. The CDR3 is CASSRGVSSSYTF. Here the CDR3 DNA reads TGCGCCAGCAGTCGGGGAGTCTCTAGCAGCTACACCTTC.

The chain employs TRBV4-2 and TRBJ2-3; 11 nucleotides line up with TRBD2. V was pared by 2 bases and J by 14 bases, with 15 bases of the junction left unmatched. Per germline, CDR1 LGHNA and CDR2 YNFKEQ. The CDR3 length is 16 residues. CDR3 protein: CASSQPQTSGAGGVYF. CDR3 DNA: TGTGCCAGCAGCCAACCCCAGACTAGCGGGGCGGGGGGTGTGTATTTT.

CDR3 amino acids: CASMAPTRSRFAGELFF. The CDR3 DNA reads as TGTGCCAGCATGGCGCCAACCCGGTCGAGATTTGCCGGGGAGCTGTTTTTT. V gene TRBV27 combines with J gene TRBJ2-2, with D hard to call. V gave up 7 bases and J gave up 6 bases, with 24 bases separating them. The CDR3 runs 17 residues. Per germline, CDR1 MNHEY and CDR2 SMNVEV (reference sequence).

This clone was detected only a few times. The chain is built from TRBV28 and TRBJ2-5, with a possible D match to TRBD1 (5 bases). The germline gives CDR1 MDHEN, CDR2 SYDVKM. The CDR3 consists of 15 residues. The V and J ends lost 4 bases and 2 bases respectively, with 14 bases between them. CDR3 loop: CASSSAWGPQETQYF. CDR3 sequence (DNA): TGTGCCAGCAGTTCCGCCTGGGGCCCGCAAGAGACCCAGTACTTC. The variable domain in full, with the rest retrieved from reference TRBV28 and TRBJ2-5, is DVKVTQSSRYLVKRTGEKVFLECVQDMDHENMFWYRQDPGLGLRLIYFSYDVKMKEKGDIPEGYSVSREKKERFSLILESASTNQTSMYLCASSSAWGPQETQYFGPGTRLLVL.

The chain carries TRBV6-5 and TRBJ2-1; 10 bases line up with TRBD1. With 5 bases clipped from V and 8 bases from J, the junction kept 6 bases outside the gene matches. The V gene's germline CDR1 is MNHEY and CDR2 SVGAGI. The CDR3 covers 14 residues. CDR3 bases: TGTGCCAGCAGTCGACAGGGGGCAATCGATGAGCAGTTCTTC. This codes for CASSRQGAIDEQFF.

V gene TRBV7-9 combines with J gene TRBJ2-2; D is ambiguous. Germline CDR1 SEHNR, CDR2 FQNEAQ (reference sequence). V shed 1 base and J shed 8 bases, with 2 bases lying between them. The CDR3 loop spans 11 amino acids. CDR3 nucleotide sequence: TGTGCCAGCAGCTTAGTTGGGGAGCTGTTTTTT. Its protein is CASSLVGELFF.

The chain recombines TRBV18 with TRBJ1-4, with 7 positions matching TRBD1. V trimming: 8 bases; J trimming: 4 bases; junction bases outside the gene matches: 4. Germline lookup yields CDR1 KGHSH and CDR2 LQKENI. The length of the CDR3 is 13 residues. The CDR3 nucleotides read TGTGCCAGCCAGGGACAGAATAATGAAAAACTGTTTTTT. This translates into CASQGQNNEKLFF.